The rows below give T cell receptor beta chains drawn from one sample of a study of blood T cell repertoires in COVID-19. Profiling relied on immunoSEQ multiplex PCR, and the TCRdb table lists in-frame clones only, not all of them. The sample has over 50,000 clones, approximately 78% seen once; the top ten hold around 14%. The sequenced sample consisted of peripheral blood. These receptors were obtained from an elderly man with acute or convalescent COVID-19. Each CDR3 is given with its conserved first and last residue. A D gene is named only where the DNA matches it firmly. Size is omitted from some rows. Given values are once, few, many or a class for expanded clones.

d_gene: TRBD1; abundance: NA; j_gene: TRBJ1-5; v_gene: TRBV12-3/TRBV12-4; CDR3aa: CASGQGNQPQHF; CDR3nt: TGTGCCAGCGGACAGGGGAATCAGCCCCAGCATTTT
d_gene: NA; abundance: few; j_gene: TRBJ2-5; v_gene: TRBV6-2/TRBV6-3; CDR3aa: CASSLWAGETQYF; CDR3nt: TGTGCCAGCAGTCTCTGGGCTGGGGAGACCCAGTACTTC
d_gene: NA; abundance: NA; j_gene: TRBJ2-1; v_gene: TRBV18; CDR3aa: CASSPSRQGGDEQFF; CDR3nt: TGTGCCAGCTCACCATCGCGGCAAGGAGGAGATGAGCAGTTCTTC
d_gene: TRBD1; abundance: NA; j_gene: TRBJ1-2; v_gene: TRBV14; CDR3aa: CASSPTGVYGYTF; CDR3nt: TGTGCCAGCAGCCCGACAGGGGTCTATGGCTACACCTTC
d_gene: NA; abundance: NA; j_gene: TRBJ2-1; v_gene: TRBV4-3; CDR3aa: CASSQVASEKQFF; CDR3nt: TGCGCCAGCAGCCAAGTAGCTAGCGAGAAGCAGTTCTTC
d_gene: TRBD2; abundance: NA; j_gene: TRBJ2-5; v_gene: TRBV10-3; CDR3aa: CATGGGETQYF; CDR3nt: TGTGCCACGGGGGGGGGAGAGACCCAGTACTTC
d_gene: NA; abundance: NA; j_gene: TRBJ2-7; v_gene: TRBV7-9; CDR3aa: CASSADLTGPLALEQYF; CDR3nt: TGTGCCAGCAGCGCGGATCTAACAGGGCCCCTGGCCTTGGAGCAGTACTTC
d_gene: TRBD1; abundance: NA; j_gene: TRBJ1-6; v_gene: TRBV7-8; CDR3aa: CASSLVGTGNNSPLHF; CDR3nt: TGTGCCAGCAGCTTAGTCGGGACAGGCAATAATTCACCCCTCCACTTT
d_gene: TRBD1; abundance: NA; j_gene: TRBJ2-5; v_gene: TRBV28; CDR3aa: CASRLQGARETQYF; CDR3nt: TGTGCCAGCAGACTACAGGGGGCGCGGGAGACCCAGTACTTC
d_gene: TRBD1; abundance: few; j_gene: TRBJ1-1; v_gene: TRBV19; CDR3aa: CASSRGPGQGFTEAFF; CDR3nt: TGTGCCAGTAGCCGAGGCCCGGGACAGGGGTTCACTGAAGCTTTCTTT
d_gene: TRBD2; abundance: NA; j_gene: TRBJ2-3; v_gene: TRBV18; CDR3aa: CASSPGTSGRTDTQYF; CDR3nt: TGTGCCAGCTCACCAGGGACTAGCGGGAGAACAGATACGCAGTATTTT
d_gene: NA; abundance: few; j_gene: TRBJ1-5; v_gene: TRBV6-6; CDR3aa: CASRESAGQPQHF; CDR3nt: TGTGCCAGCAGAGAATCAGCGGGACAGCCCCAGCATTTT
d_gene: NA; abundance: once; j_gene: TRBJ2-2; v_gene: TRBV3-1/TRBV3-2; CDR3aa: CASSHEGAGELFF; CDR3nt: TGTGCCAGCAGCCATGAGGGGGCCGGGGAGCTGTTTTTT
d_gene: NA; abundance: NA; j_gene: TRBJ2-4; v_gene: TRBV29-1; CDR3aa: CSVRRDFSAKNIQYF; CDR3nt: TGCAGCGTTAGGCGGGATTTTTCAGCCAAAAACATTCAGTACTTC
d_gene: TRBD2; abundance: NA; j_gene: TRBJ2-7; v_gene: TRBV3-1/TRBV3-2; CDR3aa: CASSQAADWRGDYEQYF; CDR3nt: TGTGCCAGCAGCCAAGCAGCGGATTGGCGGGGGGACTACGAGCAGTACTTC
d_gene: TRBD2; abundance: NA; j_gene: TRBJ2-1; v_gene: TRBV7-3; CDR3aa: CASSSSGLAGPQPYNEQFF; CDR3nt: TGTGCCAGCAGCTCCTCGGGACTAGCGGGGCCTCAACCCTACAATGAGCAGTTCTTC
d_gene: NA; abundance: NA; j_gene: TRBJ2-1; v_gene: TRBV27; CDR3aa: CASSPASALGPNEQFF; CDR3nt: TGTGCCAGCAGTCCGGCTAGCGCCCTGGGCCCCAATGAGCAGTTCTTC
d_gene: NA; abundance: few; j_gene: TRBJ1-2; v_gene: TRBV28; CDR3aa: CASSFSPFRPIANYGYTF; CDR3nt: TGTGCCAGCAGTTTCTCACCGTTTCGTCCTATTGCTAACTATGGCTACACCTTC
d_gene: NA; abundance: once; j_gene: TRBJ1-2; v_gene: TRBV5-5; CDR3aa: CASSLDGGNYGYTF; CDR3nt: TGTGCCAGCAGCTTGGACGGCGGTAACTATGGCTACACCTTC
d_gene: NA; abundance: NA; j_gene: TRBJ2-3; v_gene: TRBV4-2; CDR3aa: CASSQGLPSMSLAISTDTQYF; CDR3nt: TGTGCCAGCAGCCAAGGACTTCCCTCGATGTCGCTAGCGATTAGCACAGATACGCAGTATTTT
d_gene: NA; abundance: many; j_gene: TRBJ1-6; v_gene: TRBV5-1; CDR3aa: CASKSAGANSPLHF; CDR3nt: TGCGCCAGCAAGTCAGCAGGGGCAAATTCACCCCTCCACTTT
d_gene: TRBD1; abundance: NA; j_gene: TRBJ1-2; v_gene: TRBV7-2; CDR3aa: CASSAGQGYGYTF; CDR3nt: TGTGCCAGCAGCGCCGGACAGGGGTATGGCTACACCTTC
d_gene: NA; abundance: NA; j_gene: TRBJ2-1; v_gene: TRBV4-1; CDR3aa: CASSQPRTKQISKFF; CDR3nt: TGCGCCAGCAGCCAACCCCGGACTAAACAAATATCGAAGTTCTTC
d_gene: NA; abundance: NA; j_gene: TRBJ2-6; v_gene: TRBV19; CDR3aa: CATDAAGANVLTF; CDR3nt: TGTGCCACGGATGCGGCTGGGGCCAACGTCCTGACTTTC
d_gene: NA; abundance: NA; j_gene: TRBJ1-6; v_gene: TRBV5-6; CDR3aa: CASSSTGNYNSPLHF; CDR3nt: TGTGCCAGCAGCTCGACAGGCAACTATAATTCACCCCTCCACTTT
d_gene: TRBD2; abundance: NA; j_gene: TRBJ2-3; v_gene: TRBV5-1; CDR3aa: CASSLGGLAGFTDTQYF; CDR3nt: TGCGCCAGCAGCTTGGGTGGTCTAGCGGGTTTCACAGATACGCAGTATTTT
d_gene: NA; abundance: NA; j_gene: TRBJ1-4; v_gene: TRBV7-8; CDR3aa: CASSFQATNEKLFF; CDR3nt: TGTGCCAGCAGCTTCCAGGCAACTAATGAAAAACTGTTTTTT
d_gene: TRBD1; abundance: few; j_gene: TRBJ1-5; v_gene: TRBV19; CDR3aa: CASSTAGQSFNQPQHF; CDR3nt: TGTGCCAGTAGTACTGCGGGACAGTCATTCAATCAGCCCCAGCATTTT
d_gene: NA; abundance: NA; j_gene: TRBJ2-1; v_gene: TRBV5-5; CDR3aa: CASSLRPGFRYDEQFF; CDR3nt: TGTGCCAGCAGCTTGCGCCCGGGGTTCCGTTACGATGAGCAGTTCTTC
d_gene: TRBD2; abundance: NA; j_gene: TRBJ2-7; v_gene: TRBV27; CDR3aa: CASSLLAGDSYEQYF; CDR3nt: TGTGCCAGCAGTTTGTTAGCGGGAGATAGTTACGAGCAGTACTTC
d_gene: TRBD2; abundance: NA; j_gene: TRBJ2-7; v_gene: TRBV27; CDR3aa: CASSFLAGEGSPYEQYF; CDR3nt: TGTGCCAGCAGTTTTCTAGCGGGAGAGGGCTCTCCCTACGAGCAGTACTTC
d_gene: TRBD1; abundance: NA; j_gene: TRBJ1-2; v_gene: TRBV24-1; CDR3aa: CATSDDGTGFGYTF; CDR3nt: TGTGCCACCAGTGATGACGGGACAGGTTTCGGCTACACCTTC
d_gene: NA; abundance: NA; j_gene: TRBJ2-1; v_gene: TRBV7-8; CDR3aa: CASSLEPGVFSYNEQFF; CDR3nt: TGTGCCAGCAGCTTAGAGCCCGGAGTTTTTTCCTACAATGAGCAGTTCTTC
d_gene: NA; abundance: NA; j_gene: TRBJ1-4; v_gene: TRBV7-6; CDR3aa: CASSFDYRNEKLFF; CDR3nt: TGTGCCAGCAGCTTTGACTACCGGAATGAAAAACTGTTTTTT
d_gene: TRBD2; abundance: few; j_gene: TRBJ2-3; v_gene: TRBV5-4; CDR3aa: CASSSLAGGSDTQYF; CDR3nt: TGTGCCAGCAGCTCCTTAGCGGGAGGTTCAGATACGCAGTATTTT
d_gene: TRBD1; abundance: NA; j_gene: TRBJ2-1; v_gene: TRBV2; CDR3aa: CASGGQGALDEQFF; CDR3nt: TGTGCCAGCGGCGGGCAGGGGGCCCTCGATGAGCAGTTCTTC
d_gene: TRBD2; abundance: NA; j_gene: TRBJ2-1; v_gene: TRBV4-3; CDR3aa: CASSQVSSGAYNEQFF; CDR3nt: TGCGCCAGCAGCCAAGTCTCTAGCGGGGCCTACAATGAGCAGTTCTTC
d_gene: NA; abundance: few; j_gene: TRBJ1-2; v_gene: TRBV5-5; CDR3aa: CASSSGPPGGYTF; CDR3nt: TGTGCCAGCAGCTCAGGCCCTCCGGGGGGCTACACCTTC
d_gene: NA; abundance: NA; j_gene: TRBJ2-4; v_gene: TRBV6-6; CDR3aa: CASSSPGLDIQYF; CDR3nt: TGTGCCAGCAGTTCACCGGGGTTAGACATTCAGTACTTC
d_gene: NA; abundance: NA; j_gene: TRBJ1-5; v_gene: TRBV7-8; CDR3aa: CASSLVGAAVNQPQHF; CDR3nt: TGTGCCAGCAGCTTAGTGGGGGCGGCGGTCAATCAGCCCCAGCATTTT
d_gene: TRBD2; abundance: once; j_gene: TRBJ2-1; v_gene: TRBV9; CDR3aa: CASSVGSGLAGYNEQFF; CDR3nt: TGTGCCAGCAGCGTAGGGTCCGGACTAGCGGGTTACAATGAGCAGTTCTTC
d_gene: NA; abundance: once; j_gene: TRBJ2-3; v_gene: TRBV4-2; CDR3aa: CASSQAAAGDTQYF; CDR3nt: TGTGCCAGCAGCCAAGCTGCGGCGGGAGATACGCAGTATTTT
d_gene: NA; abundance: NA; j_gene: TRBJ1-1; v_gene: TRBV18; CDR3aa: CASSPREEAEAFF; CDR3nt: TGTGCCAGCTCACCTCGGGAAGAGGCTGAAGCTTTCTTT
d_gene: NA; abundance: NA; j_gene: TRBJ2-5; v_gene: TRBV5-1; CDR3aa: CASSSRFGAQETQYF; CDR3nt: TGCGCCAGCAGCTCAAGGTTTGGAGCCCAAGAGACCCAGTACTTC
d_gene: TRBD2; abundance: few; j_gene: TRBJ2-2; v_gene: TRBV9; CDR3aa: CASSPLAEGTGELFF; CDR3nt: TGTGCCAGCAGCCCACTAGCGGAAGGAACCGGGGAGCTGTTTTTT
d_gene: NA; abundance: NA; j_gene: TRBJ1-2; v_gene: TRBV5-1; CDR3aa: CASSRGEMGYGYTF; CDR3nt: TGCGCCAGCAGCCGGGGGGAGATGGGCTATGGCTACACCTTC
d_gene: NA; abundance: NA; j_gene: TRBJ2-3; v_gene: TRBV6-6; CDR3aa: CASSLSRADTQYF; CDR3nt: TGTGCCAGCAGTTTATCCCGCGCAGATACGCAGTATTTT
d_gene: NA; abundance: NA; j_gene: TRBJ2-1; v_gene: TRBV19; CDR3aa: CASSRDRSVYNEQFF; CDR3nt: TGTGCCAGTAGCCGTGATCGTAGCGTCTACAATGAGCAGTTCTTC
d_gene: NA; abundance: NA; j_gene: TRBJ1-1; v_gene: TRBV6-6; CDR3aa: CASSSVPGIFFF; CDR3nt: TGTGCCAGCAGTTCCGTTCCCGGGATTTTCTTCTTT
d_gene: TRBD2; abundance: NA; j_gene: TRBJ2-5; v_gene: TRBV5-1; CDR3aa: CASSDGLAGIQETQYF; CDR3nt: TGCGCCAGCAGCGACGGACTAGCGGGGATCCAAGAGACCCAGTACTTC
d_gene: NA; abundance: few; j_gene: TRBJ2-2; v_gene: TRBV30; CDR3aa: CAWRWATGELFF; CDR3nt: TGTGCCTGGAGATGGGCCACCGGGGAGCTGTTTTTT
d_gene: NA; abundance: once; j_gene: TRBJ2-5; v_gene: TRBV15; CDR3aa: CATSMELRETQYF; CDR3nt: TGTGCCACCAGCATGGAACTAAGGGAGACCCAGTACTTC
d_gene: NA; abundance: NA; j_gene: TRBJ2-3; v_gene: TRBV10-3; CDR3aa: CAIRETATDTQYF; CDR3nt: TGTGCCATCAGAGAGACCGCGACAGATACGCAGTATTTT
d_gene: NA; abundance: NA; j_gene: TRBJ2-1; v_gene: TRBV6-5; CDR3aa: CASSYSREGEQFF; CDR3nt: TGTGCCAGCAGTTACTCGAGGGAAGGTGAGCAGTTCTTC